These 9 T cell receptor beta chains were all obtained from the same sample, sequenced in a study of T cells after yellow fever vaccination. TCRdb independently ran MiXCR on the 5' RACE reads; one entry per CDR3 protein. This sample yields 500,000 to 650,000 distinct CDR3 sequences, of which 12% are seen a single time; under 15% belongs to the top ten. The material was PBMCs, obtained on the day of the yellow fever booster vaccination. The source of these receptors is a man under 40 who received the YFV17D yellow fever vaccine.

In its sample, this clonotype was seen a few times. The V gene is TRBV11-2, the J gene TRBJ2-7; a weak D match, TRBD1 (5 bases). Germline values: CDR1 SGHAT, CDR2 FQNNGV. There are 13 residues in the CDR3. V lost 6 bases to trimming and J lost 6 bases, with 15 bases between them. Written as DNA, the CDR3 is TGTGCCAGCAGGGGGCTTGGAGCCGCCGAGCAGTACTTC. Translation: CASRGLGAAEQYF.

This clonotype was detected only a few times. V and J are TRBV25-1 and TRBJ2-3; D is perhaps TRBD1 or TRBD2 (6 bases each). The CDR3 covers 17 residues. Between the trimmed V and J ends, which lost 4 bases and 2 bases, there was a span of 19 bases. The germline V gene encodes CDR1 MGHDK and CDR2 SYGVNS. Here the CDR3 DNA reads TGTGCCAGCAGTGGGCGAAGGGGGGCCAACCCCACAGATACGCAGTATTTT. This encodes CASSGRRGANPTDTQYF.

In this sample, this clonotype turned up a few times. DNA for the CDR3: TGTGCCAGCAGTGAATTGATGAACACTGAAGCTTTCTTT. Translating gives CASSELMNTEAFF. This chain connects TRBV2 to TRBJ1-1; D gene ambiguous. The V gene's germline CDR1 is SNHLY and CDR2 FYNNEI. The length of the CDR3 is 13 residues. With 2 bases removed from V and 0 bases from J, the gap between germline ends came to 4 bases.

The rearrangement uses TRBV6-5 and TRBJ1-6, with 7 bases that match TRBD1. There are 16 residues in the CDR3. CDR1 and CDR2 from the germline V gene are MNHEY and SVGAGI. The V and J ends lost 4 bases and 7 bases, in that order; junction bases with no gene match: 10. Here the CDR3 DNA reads TGTGCCAGCAGTTCCGCGACAGGGATTCGAAATTCACCCCTCCACTTT. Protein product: CASSSATGIRNSPLHF.

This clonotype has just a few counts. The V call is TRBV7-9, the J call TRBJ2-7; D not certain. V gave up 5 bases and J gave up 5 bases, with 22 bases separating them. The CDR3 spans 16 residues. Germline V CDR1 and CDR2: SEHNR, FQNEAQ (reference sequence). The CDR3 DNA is TGTGCCAGCAGCCCCGACGACCCCGGATTCTATCACGAGCAGTACTTC. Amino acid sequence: CASSPDDPGFYHEQYF.

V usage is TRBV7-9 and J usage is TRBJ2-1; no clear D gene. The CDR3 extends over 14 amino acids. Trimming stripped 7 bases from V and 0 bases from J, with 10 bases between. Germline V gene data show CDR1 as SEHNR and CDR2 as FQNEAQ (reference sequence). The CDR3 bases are TGTGCCAGCAAGCCACCACCCTCCTACAATGAGCAGTTCTTC. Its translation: CASKPPPSYNEQFF. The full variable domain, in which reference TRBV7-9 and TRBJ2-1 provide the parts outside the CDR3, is DTGVSQNPRHKITKRGQNVTFRCDPISEHNRLYWYRQTLGQGPEFLTYFQNEAQLEKSRLLSDRFSAERPKGSFSTLEIQRTEQGDSAMYLCASKPPPSYNEQFFGPGTRLTVL.

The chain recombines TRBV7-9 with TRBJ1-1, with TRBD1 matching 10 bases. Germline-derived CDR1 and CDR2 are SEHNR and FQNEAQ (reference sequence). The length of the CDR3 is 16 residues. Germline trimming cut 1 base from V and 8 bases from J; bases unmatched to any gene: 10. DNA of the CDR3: TGTGCCAGCAGCTTAGACCCGGGACAGGGGATTCCCGAAGCTTTCTTT. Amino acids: CASSLDPGQGIPEAFF.

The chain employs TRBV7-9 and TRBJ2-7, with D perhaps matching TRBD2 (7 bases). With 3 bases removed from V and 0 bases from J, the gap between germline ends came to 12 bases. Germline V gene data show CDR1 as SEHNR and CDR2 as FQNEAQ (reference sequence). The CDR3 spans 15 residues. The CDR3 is CASSLGAGASYEQYF. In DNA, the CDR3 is TGTGCCAGCAGCTTGGGGGCGGGGGCCTCCTACGAGCAGTACTTC.

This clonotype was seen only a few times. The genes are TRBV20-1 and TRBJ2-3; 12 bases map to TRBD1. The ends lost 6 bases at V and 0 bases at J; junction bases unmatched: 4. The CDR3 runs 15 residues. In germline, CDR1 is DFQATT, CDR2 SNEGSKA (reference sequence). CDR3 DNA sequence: TGCAGTGCCGAGGGACAGGGGGCTAGCACAGATACGCAGTATTTT. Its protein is CSAEGQGASTDTQYF.